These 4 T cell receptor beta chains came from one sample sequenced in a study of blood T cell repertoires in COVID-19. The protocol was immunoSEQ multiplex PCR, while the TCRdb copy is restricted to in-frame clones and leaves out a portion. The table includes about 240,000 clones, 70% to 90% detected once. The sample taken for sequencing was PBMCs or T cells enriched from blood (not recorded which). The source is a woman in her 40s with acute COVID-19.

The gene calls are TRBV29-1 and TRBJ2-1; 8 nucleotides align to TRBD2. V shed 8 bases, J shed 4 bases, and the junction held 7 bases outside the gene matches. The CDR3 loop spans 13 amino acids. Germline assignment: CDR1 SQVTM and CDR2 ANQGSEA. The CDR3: CSTREGRYNEQFF. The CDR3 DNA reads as TGCAGCACACGGGAGGGCCGTTACAATGAGCAGTTCTTC.

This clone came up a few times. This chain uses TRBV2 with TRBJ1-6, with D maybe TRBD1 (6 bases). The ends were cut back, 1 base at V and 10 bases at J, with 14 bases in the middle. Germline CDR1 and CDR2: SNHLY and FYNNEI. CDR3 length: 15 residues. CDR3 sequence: CASSEEGVGRSPLHF. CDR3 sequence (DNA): TGTGCCAGCAGTGAAGAGGGGGTAGGGCGATCACCCCTCCACTTT. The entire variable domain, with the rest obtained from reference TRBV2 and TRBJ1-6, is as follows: EPEVTQTPSHQVTQMGQEVILRCVPISNHLYFYWYRQILGQKVEFLVSFYNNEISEKSEIFDDQFSVERPDGSNFTLKIRSTKLEDSAMYFCASSEEGVGRSPLHFGNGTRLTVT.

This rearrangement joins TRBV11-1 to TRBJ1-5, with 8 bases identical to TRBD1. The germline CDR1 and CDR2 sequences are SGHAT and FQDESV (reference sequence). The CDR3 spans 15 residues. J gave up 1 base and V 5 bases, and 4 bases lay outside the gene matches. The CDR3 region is CASSLGTGSNQPQHF. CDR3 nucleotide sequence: TGTGCCAGCAGCCTAGGGACAGGAAGCAATCAGCCCCAGCATTTT.

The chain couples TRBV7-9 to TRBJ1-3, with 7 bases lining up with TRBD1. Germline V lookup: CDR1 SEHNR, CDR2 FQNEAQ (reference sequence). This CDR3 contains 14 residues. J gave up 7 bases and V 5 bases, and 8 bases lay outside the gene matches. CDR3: CASSHKTGSNTIYF. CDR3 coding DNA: TGTGCCAGCAGCCACAAGACAGGGTCCAACACCATATATTTT.